The table lists the clone carrying this T cell receptor beta chain with many counts. Trimming stripped 4 bases from V and 10 bases from J, with 17 bases between. Germline CDR1 SEHNR, CDR2 FQNEAQ (reference sequence). This CDR3 is built from 15 residues. TCRdb analysed the RACE reads with MiXCR anew, one entry per CDR3 protein. The repertoire holds roughly 360,000 distinct CDR3 sequences, 4.8% seen once, with 2% to 2.5% in the top ten. These data originate in a study of human T cells and chemical hapten exposure. Time point described: patch test 1, 2 weeks after DPC sensitization. As for treatment: therapeutic diphenylcyclopropenone sensitization with weekly scalp DPC.

The J gene is TRBJ1-6, the V gene TRBV7-9; D is uncertain. The receptor's source is a woman in her forties or fifties with alopecia areata. Some clones in this sample may be carry-over from other donors' samples. This sample comprised whole blood, obtained in connection with sensitization to the hapten diphenylcyclopropenone (DPC). The CDR3 coding sequence is TGTGCCAGCAGCTCCACCAGGAACCGAGGGTCACCCCTCCACTTT. It codes for CASSSTRNRGSPLHF. The variable domain in full, completed from reference TRBV7-9 and TRBJ1-6, reads DTGVSQNPRHKITKRGQNVTFRCDPISEHNRLYWYRQTLGQGPEFLTYFQNEAQLEKSRLLSDRFSAERPKGSFSTLEIQRTEQGDSAMYLCASSSTRNRGSPLHFGNGTRLTVT.